This TCR beta chain stems from a study of response to subunit inactivated influenza vaccine. TCRdb reprocessed the RT-PCR reads with MiXCR, giving one entry per CDR3 protein. This table holds 150,000 to 200,000 distinct CDR3 sequences, about an eighth found once. V shed 4 bases and J 1 base; nucleotides not matched to a gene: 5. The CDR3 totals 15 residues. Germline CDR1 reads SGHVS; CDR2 reads FQNEAQ. These sequences were also reported in another study, on T cells expressing NK-cell markers. That paper adds: For TCR beta, cDNA was produced by 5'RACE template switching with UMIs. It was from sorted CD3+CD56+NKG2C+, CD3+CD56+NKG2C- and CD3+CD56-NKG2C+ T cells that TCR beta repertoires came. Dominant NKG2C+ clonotypes made up roughly 1.0-7.0% of CD8+ T cells in roughly six donors.

The chain recombines TRBV7-8 with TRBJ2-3, with 7 positions matching TRBD1. This clonotype was obtained from a man aged 50-60 years who received an inactivated influenza vaccine. The specimen was CD8+ T cells sorted from PBMCs, collected 11 to 12 days after vaccination. CDR3 DNA sequence: TGTGCCAGCAGCTCGACAGGGCCGCGCACAGATACGCAGTATTTT. It codes for CASSSTGPRTDTQYF.